Listed here is a single T cell receptor (beta chain). Antigen: not known. The sample comes from a study of CD8+CD57+ T cells in acquired aplastic anemia. Study-wide results and caveats: No significant difference in CD8+ Simpson's diversity was found between patients and controls.

Researchers used genomic DNA as the template to profile TCR beta VDJ and CDR3. One entry per CDR3 protein results from TCRdb running MiXCR on the reads. The table shows a few hundred thousand distinct CDR3 sequences, with 61% occurring only once. The TCR comes from a human donor in good health. Sequenced input: sorted CD4+, CD8+, or CD8+CD57+ T cells (not recorded which) from PBMCs.

The CDR3 is CASSHRANTGELFF. CDR3 DNA: TGTGCCAGCAGCCACCGCGCGAACACCGGGGAGCTGTTTTTT. V usage is TRBV7-9 and J usage is TRBJ2-2; D gene unclear. CDR3 length equals 14 residues. V dropped 5 bases and J dropped 0 bases, with 7 bases sitting between them. The germline CDR1 and CDR2 sequences are SEHNR and FQNEAQ (reference sequence).